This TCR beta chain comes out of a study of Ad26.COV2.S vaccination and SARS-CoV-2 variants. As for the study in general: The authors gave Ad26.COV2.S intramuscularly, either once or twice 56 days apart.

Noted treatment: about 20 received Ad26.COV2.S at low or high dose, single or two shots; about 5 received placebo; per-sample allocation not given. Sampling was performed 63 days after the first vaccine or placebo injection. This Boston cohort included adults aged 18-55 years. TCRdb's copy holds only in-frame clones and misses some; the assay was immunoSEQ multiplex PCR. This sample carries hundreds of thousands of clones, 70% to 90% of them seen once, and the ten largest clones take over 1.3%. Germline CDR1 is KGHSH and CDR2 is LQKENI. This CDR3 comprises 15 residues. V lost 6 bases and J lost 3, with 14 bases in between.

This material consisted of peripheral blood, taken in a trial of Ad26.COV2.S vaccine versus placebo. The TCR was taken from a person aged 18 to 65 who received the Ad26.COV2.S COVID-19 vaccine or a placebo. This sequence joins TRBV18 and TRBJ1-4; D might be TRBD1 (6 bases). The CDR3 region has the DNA TGTGCCAGCTCCGGAGGGGGGGCCGCTAATGAAAAACTGTTTTTT. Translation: CASSGGGAANEKLFF.